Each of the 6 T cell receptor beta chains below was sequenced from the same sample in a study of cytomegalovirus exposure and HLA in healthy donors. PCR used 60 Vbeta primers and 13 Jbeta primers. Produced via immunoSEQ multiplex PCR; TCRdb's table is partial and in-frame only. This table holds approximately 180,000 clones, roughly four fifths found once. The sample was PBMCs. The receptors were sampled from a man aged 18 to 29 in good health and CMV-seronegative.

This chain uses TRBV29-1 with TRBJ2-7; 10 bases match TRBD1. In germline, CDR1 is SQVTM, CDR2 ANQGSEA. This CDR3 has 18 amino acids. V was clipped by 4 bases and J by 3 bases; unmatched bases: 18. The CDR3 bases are TGCAGCGTTGCTAGCCCCCCAACCCGGGACAGGGGTAACTACGAGCAGTACTTC. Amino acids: CSVASPPTRDRGNYEQYF.

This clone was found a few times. DNA of the CDR3: TGTGCCAGCAGTTCTTTGGCAGACAATGAGCAGTTCTTC. Protein sequence: CASSSLADNEQFF. The chain is built from TRBV6-6 and TRBJ2-1; D remains ambiguous. The CDR3 runs to 13 residues. Trimming pared 4 bases from V and 5 bases from J, leaving 9 bases between. The V gene's germline CDR1 is MNHNY and CDR2 SVGAGI (reference sequence).

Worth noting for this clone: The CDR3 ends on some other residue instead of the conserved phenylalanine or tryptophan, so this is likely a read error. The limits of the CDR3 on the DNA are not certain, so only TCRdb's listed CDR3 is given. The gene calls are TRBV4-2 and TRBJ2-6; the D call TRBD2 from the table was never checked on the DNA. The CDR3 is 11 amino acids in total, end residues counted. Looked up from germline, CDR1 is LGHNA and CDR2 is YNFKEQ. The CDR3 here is CASSLLGRETP.

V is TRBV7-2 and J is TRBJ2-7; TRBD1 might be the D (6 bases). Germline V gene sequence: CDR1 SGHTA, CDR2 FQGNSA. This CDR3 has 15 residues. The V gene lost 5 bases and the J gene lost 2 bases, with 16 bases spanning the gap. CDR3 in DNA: TGTGCCAGCAGCACATGGACAGCGAGTACCTACGAGCAGTACTTC. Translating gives CASSTWTASTYEQYF.

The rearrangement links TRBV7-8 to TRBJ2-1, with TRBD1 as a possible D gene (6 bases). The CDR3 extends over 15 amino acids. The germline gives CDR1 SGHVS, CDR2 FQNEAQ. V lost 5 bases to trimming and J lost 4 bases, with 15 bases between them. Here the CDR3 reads CASSPSRTAYNEQFF. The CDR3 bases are TGTGCCAGCAGCCCGTCCCGGACAGCTTACAATGAGCAGTTCTTC.

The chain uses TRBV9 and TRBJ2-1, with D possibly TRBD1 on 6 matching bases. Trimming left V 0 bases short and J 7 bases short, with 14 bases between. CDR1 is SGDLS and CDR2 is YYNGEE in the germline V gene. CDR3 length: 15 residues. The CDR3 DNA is TGTGCCAGCAGCGTAGTGGGAGACAGGTCGAATGAGCAGTTCTTC. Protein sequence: CASSVVGDRSNEQFF.